One and the same sample provided the 10 T cell receptor beta chains below, sequenced in a study of T cell changes during pregnancy in multiple sclerosis (dated by TCRdb to between 2019 and 2020). The library was prepared using the immunoSEQ multiplex PCR assay. Here the immuneACCESS table is served through TCRdb, limited to in-frame sequences with V and J called. Missing clones are a known gap in these copies; in checked studies unresolved V genes cover under half, and the rest lacks a known reason. The sample table contains some 29,000 clones; only one count was recorded for roughly 90% of them. The ten largest clonotypes hold approximately 0.6% of the sample. This material consisted of CD4+ T cells from peripheral blood mononuclear cells, taken in the first trimester of pregnancy. The receptors here all came from a female donor in good health, enrolled as a control in a pregnancy study.

This chain's CDR3 is CASRKGGPAEQFF. The CDR3 nucleotides read TGTGCCAGCAGAAAGGGAGGGCCAGCTGAGCAGTTCTTC. This sequence joins TRBV5-8 and TRBJ2-1, with 7 bases matching TRBD2. Germline CDR1 reads SGHTS; CDR2 reads YDEGEE. This CDR3 is 13 amino acids long. J was trimmed by 9 bases and V by 5 bases; bases with no gene match: 8.

V is TRBV6-5 and J is TRBJ2-1; D remains ambiguous. The ends were cut back, 1 base at V and 13 bases at J, with 8 bases in the middle. Germline loops: CDR1 MNHEY, CDR2 SVGAGI. This CDR3 region has 11 residues. The CDR3, as DNA: TGTGCCAGCAGTTACTTGAGCCTTCAGTTCTTC. It codes for CASSYLSLQFF.

V gene TRBV29-1 combines with J gene TRBJ2-1, with 14 bases identical to TRBD2. The CDR3 contains 17 residues. In germline, CDR1 is SQVTM, CDR2 ANQGSEA. J gave up 2 bases and V 7 bases, and 10 bases lay outside the gene matches. The CDR3 region has the DNA TGCAGCGCCCCCGGGACTAGCGGGAGTAGCCCCTACAATGAGCAGTTCTTC. Its protein product is CSAPGTSGSSPYNEQFF.

This rearrangement joins TRBV28 to TRBJ1-1, with D hard to call. This CDR3 is 15 amino acids long. Per germline, CDR1 MDHEN and CDR2 SYDVKM. Trimming took 3 bases from V and 11 from J, leaving 22 bases between them. CDR3 DNA: TGTGCCAGCAGTTTGGGCAGGTCGCCGTCCGAAGGTGCTTTCTTT. Translated, it gives CASSLGRSPSEGAFF.

This clone was observed a single time. J is TRBJ2-7 and V is TRBV7-2, with TRBD2 matching over 11 bases. Unmatched junction bases numbered 8, after V lost 2 bases and J lost 8 bases. This CDR3 comprises 15 residues. Germline CDR1 is SGHTA and CDR2 is FQGNSA. DNA for the CDR3: TGTGCCAGCAGCTTATCCGGGACTAGCGGATCAAAGCAGTACTTC. Translated, it gives CASSLSGTSGSKQYF.

V gene TRBV5-1 combines with J gene TRBJ2-7, with a possible D match to TRBD1 (7 bases). This CDR3 contains 15 residues. Trimming left V 4 bases short and J 2 bases short, with 16 bases between. Germline V CDR1 and CDR2: SGHRS, YFSETQ. CDR3 amino acids: CASSGGTVPPYEQYF. CDR3 in DNA: TGCGCCAGCAGCGGCGGGACAGTACCACCCTACGAGCAGTACTTC.

The chain joins TRBV19 to TRBJ1-1; D not certain. The V gene's germline CDR1 is LNHDA and CDR2 SQIVND (reference sequence). The ends were cut back, 7 bases at V and 3 bases at J, with 15 bases in the middle. The CDR3 covers 14 residues. CDR3: CASTYGNTHTEAFF. In nucleotides, the CDR3 is TGTGCCAGTACCTACGGGAACACCCACACTGAAGCTTTCTTT.

The chain links TRBV5-1 to TRBJ2-1; TRBD2 aligns across 7 bases. The CDR3 runs 15 residues. Per the germline V gene, CDR1 is SGHRS and CDR2 is YFSETQ. With V trimmed by 2 bases and J by 7 bases, 9 bases remained unmatched. The CDR3 region has the DNA TGCGCCAGCAGCTTAACCGGGACTACTGGAAATGAGCAGTTCTTC. Translated, it gives CASSLTGTTGNEQFF.

This chain uses TRBV2 with TRBJ2-5; TRBD2 matches 10 bases. Trimming cost V 5 bases and J 2 bases; bases outside gene matches: 2. The CDR3 sequence is 14 residues long. CDR1 and CDR2 (germline): SNHLY, FYNNEI. CDR3: CASSQRGGQETQYF. The CDR3 DNA reads TGTGCCAGCAGTCAGCGGGGGGGACAAGAGACCCAGTACTTC.

The gene calls are TRBV5-1 and TRBJ1-2, with 9 bases identical to TRBD1. This CDR3 region has 15 residues. The germline CDR1 and CDR2 sequences are SGHRS and YFSETQ. Trimming took 0 bases from V and 7 from J; bases not matched to a gene: 7. The CDR3 reads CASSLEPGQGFGYTF. CDR3 coding DNA: TGCGCCAGCAGCTTGGAGCCGGGACAGGGCTTTGGCTACACCTTC.